This TCR beta chain appears in the sequencing data of a study of T cells after yellow fever vaccination. TCRdb reprocessed the 5' RACE reads via MiXCR and lists one record per CDR3 protein. The sample has some 100,000 distinct CDR3 sequences; 7.2% are singletons. This clonotype was counted many times. V was trimmed by 6 bases and J by 4 bases, leaving 20 bases between them. The CDR3 is 16 amino acids. Per the germline V gene, CDR1 is SEHNR and CDR2 is FQNEAQ (reference sequence). Specimen: CD4+ T cells sorted from PBMCs, collected 45 days after the first yellow fever vaccination. This sequence joins TRBV7-9 and TRBJ2-3; maybe TRBD1 (6 bases). The sequence was collected from a man aged 18 to 35 who received the YFV17D yellow fever vaccine. This chain's CDR3 is CASRAKRQGNADTQYF. The CDR3 nucleotides read TGTGCCAGCAGGGCGAAAAGGCAGGGGAATGCAGATACGCAGTATTTT. Full variable domain (rest looked up from reference TRBV7-9 and TRBJ2-3): DTGVSQNPRHKITKRGQNVTFRCDPISEHNRLYWYRQTLGQGPEFLTYFQNEAQLEKSRLLSDRFSAERPKGSFSTLEIQRTEQGDSAMYLCASRAKRQGNADTQYFGPGTRLTVL.